Reported below is one T cell receptor (beta chain). Its specific antigen is unknown. A much larger clone sits a single nucleotide away, making a read error possible. Libraries were constructed by 5' RACE. The instrument given in TCRdb is Illumina HiSeq 2500. The second PCR ran for roughly 6 to 11 cycles and used a J-beta primer mix along with a sample-barcoded 5' primer. A template-switch 5' adaptor carrying 12 random nucleotides introduced a unique molecular identifier onto each TCR beta cDNA molecule. Each sample yielded at least 3 million CDR3-containing paired-end reads. First-strand cDNA synthesis was performed from all RNA using the Mint cDNA synthesis kit, with priming by a TRBC-specific oligonucleotide. All cDNA was treated with uracil-DNA glycosylase and then went through a first 18-cycle PCR with the universal primers M1SS and BC2_uni_R. Per the source publication's procedure: Normalization of each sample was performed by random selection of 1 million high-quality reads, each carrying a distinct molecular identifier. Instead of being binned into consensus sequences, reads that shared molecular identifiers were thrown out. MiTCR, with a Q25 quality threshold and the strictest error-elimination algorithm, was used for CDR3 identification, clonotype clustering and error correction. Lower-bound total TCR beta diversity was estimated with a nonparametric unseen species model using Euler transformation. TCRdb trimmed public reads at Q25 via fastp, called clones via MiXCR and kept in-frame beta chains. Every distinct CDR3 protein forms one entry, paired with its most common genes and DNA. The V and J calls follow TCRdb's processing rather than the paper's. This sample lists approximately 810,000 distinct CDR3 sequences; roughly 26% were detected once. 17% of the sample comes from the top ten.

The data derive from a study of blood T cells in healthy people across ages (dated by TCRdb to 2014 to 2015). Background for the entire study: In model experiments, roughly one uniquely barcoded TCR beta cDNA molecule per two T cells was captured by template switching. The study measured age-related changes in TCR beta repertoire diversity using deep sequencing normalized with unique cDNA molecular identifiers. The donors were split into four age groups: young (average around 15 years), middle-aged (roughly 39), aged (more than 60) and long-lived (about 82). To avoid experimental bias, donors of different ages were spread randomly across the sequencing lanes. The study analyzed two additional independent replicas of 1 million unique cDNA reads from the same blood draw for two donors, one aged 18 to 29 and one aged 80 or older. The study at large found these results: Total diversity estimates from one million sequenced T cells were considered lower bounds and underestimates. Compared with the aged group, the long-lived group had more naive CD4+ T cells, fewer expanded clones and increased TCR diversity, suggesting age selection. Observed TCR beta diversity per million T cells fell roughly linearly with age, and a significant reduction was already apparent by age roughly 41. The percentage of naive T cells measured by flow cytometry correlated strongly with observed TCR beta diversity. Because profiling used bulk unsorted PBMCs, naive and antigen-experienced compartments could not be compared conclusively. Because donor CMV infection status was unknown, age-related changes in expanded clonotypes were potentially confounded.

Systemically healthy Caucasian individuals from Russia, 35 to 50 in total and aged about 6 to 90 years, were included as donors. About 10 milliliters of peripheral blood were drawn from each donor into EDTA-treated Vacutainer tubes. Ficoll-Paque density-gradient centrifugation was used to isolate PBMCs, with at least 7 million per sample. Total RNA was extracted from PBMCs with Trizol reagent, with at least 6 micrograms obtained per sample. Naive CD45RAhigh/CD27high T cell percentages were measured by flow cytometry on a PBMC aliquot from every donor. Including cysteine and phenylalanine, the CDR3 has 21 amino acids. The DNA shown is the 63-base CDR3, in frame from base 1. Cut back by 6 bases and 0 bases, the V and J ends lie 33 bases apart. Per the germline V gene, MRHNA is the CDR1 and SNTAGT is the CDR2.

The origin of this receptor is a woman older than 75 in good health. The rearranged chain carries TRBV6-4 and TRBJ2-7, with TRBD1 tentatively as D gene (6 bases match). The sequencing input was blood. The nucleotide sequence reads TGTGCCAGCAGATTAGAGGGTGGGGAAGCGCGTCAGGGGTCGTTCTCCTACGAGCAGTACTTC. This codes for CASRLEGGEARQGSFSYEQYF.